A single sample gave rise to the 15 T cell receptor beta chains below, sequenced in a study of human T cells and chemical hapten exposure. Extraction yielded total RNA from whole blood (unfractionated). TCRdb reprocessed the 5' RACE reads via MiXCR and lists one record per CDR3 protein. The profile covers 130,000 or so distinct CDR3 sequences, with around 4.4% appearing a single time and approximately 1.3% taken by the ten largest. These receptor sequences come from a female donor in good health.

The V gene is TRBV6-5, the J gene TRBJ1-6, with a weak D call TRBD1 (5 bases). Trimming cost V 3 bases and J 8 bases, with 14 bases left between them. The CDR3 is 15 residues long. Germline V CDR1 and CDR2: MNHEY, SVGAGI. The CDR3 sequence: CASSYSGPGDSPLHF. As DNA, the CDR3 is TGTGCCAGCAGTTATTCAGGGCCTGGGGATTCACCCCTCCACTTT.

This clonotype occurred many times. J is TRBJ2-1 and V is TRBV29-1; D is perhaps TRBD1 (5 bases). There are 11 residues in the CDR3. Per germline, CDR1 SQVTM and CDR2 ANQGSEA. Trimming removed 3 bases at V and 10 bases at J, with 10 bases between. The CDR3 nucleotides are TGCAGCGTTGACAGGGTGGGAGAGCAGTTCTTC. This sequence encodes CSVDRVGEQFF.

The genes are TRBV9 and TRBJ2-6; 8 bases map to TRBD1. V shed 0 bases, J shed 4 bases, and the junction held 6 bases outside the gene matches. CDR1 is SGDLS and CDR2 is YYNGEE in the germline V gene. The CDR3 has 17 residues. The CDR3 loop is CASSVGPGGTGANVLTF. Here the CDR3 DNA reads TGTGCCAGCAGCGTAGGTCCAGGGGGCACCGGGGCCAACGTCCTGACTTTC.

Ten or more counts support this clonotype. The chain has TRBV3-1 and TRBJ1-5, with D possibly matching TRBD1 (6 bases). The CDR3 length is 16 residues. Trimming cost V 0 bases and J 5 bases, with 14 bases left between them. Germline CDR1 reads LGHDT; CDR2 reads YNNKEL (reference sequence). CDR3 region: CASSQDNRGADQPQHF. The CDR3, as DNA: TGTGCCAGCAGCCAAGATAATCGGGGGGCGGATCAGCCCCAGCATTTT.

The table lists this clonotype with many counts. The chain uses TRBV10-3 and TRBJ1-1; possible D gene TRBD1, 6 bases. The CDR3 length is 14 residues. Germline-derived CDR1 and CDR2 are ENHRY and SYGVKD. Trimming removed 2 bases at V and 5 bases at J, with 12 bases between. The CDR3 loop reads CAISEGGGRTEAFF. DNA of the CDR3: TGTGCCATCAGTGAGGGGGGCGGGAGAACTGAAGCTTTCTTT.

This clonotype was seen at least ten times. It may be a read error: a sequence one base away is much more abundant. The chain links TRBV28 to TRBJ1-6; D is ambiguous. Germline V gene lookup returns CDR1 MDHEN and CDR2 SYDVKM. The CDR3 is made up of 15 amino acids. The CDR3, as DNA: TGTGCCAGCAAAACAACTAGCTCCTATAATGCACCCCTCCACTTT. This codes for CASKTTSSYNAPLHF.

The chain employs TRBV5-5 and TRBJ1-3; D remains unclear. V lost 4 bases to trimming and J lost 0 bases, with 20 bases between them. Germline CDR1 reads SGHKS; CDR2 reads YYEKEE (reference sequence). The CDR3 spans 18 residues. CDR3 sequence: CASSMPGEPSLSGNTIYF. Here the CDR3 DNA reads TGTGCCAGCAGCATGCCAGGAGAACCATCCCTCTCTGGAAACACCATATATTTT.

This clonotype was recorded many times. This chain uses TRBV29-1 with TRBJ2-3; D ambiguous. CDR1 and CDR2 (germline): SQVTM, ANQGSEA. The length of the CDR3 is 13 residues. Trimming pared 4 bases from V and 4 bases from J, leaving 12 bases between. The CDR3, as DNA: TGCAGCGTTGCCGATATGGTCCCAGATACGCAGTATTTT. This gives the protein CSVADMVPDTQYF.

V is TRBV10-3 and J is TRBJ1-2; D gene unclear. The germline V gene encodes CDR1 ENHRY and CDR2 SYGVKD. V was shortened by 4 bases and J by 6 bases, with 9 bases between the two germline ends. This CDR3 region has 12 residues. The DNA of the CDR3 is TGTGCCATCAGTGTGAGCAACGATGGCTACACCTTC. Translating gives CAISVSNDGYTF.

This clonotype was counted a few times. The chain links TRBV10-3 to TRBJ2-1; 9 bases agree with TRBD2. Germline V lookup: CDR1 ENHRY, CDR2 SYGVKD. Unmatched junction bases numbered 10, after V lost 8 bases and J lost 8 bases. The CDR3 covers 14 residues. The CDR3 DNA sequence: TGTGCCATCTCATTAGCGGGAGCGACGGATGAGCAGTTCTTC. This gives the protein CAISLAGATDEQFF.

In its sample, this clonotype was seen a few times. V gene TRBV7-2 combines with J gene TRBJ1-4, with D maybe TRBD1 (6 bases). This CDR3 is built from 15 residues. Germline CDR1 SGHTA, CDR2 FQGNSA. V lost 2 bases and J 10 bases, leaving 17 bases between the germline ends. The CDR3 DNA follows: TGTGCCAGCAGCTTATGGGACACTCCCTCCGGAAAACTGTTTTTT. It codes for CASSLWDTPSGKLFF. The variable domain in full, with the rest retrieved from reference TRBV7-2 and TRBJ1-4, is GAGVSQSPSNKVTEKGKDVELRCDPISGHTALYWYRQSLGQGLEFLIYFQGNSAPDKSGLPSDRFSAERTGGSVSTLTIQRTQQEDSAVYLCASSLWDTPSGKLFFGSGTQLSVL.

This clonotype was found many times. CDR3 sequence reads: CASSLAGEAYEQYF. CDR3 DNA: TGTGCCAGCAGCTTAGCGGGGGAGGCCTACGAGCAGTACTTC. The V and J genes are TRBV7-2 and TRBJ2-7, with D possibly matching TRBD2 (6 bases). Germline loops: CDR1 SGHTA, CDR2 FQGNSA. The V gene lost 0 bases and the J gene lost 2 bases, with 8 bases spanning the gap. The length of the CDR3 is 14 residues.

The chain couples TRBV6-2 or TRBV6-3 to TRBJ2-2, with D unclear. The V end was cut by 7 bases, the J end by 0 bases, with 15 bases between. Per the germline V gene, CDR1 is MNHEY and CDR2 is SVGEGT. The CDR3 is 16 amino acids. DNA of the CDR3: TGTGCCAGCAATGAGTGGGTCCCGACGAACACCGGGGAGCTGTTTTTT. Protein sequence: CASNEWVPTNTGELFF.

This clonotype has a handful of counts. The V and J genes are TRBV9 and TRBJ2-3, with TRBD2 matching over 14 bases. The CDR3 runs to 18 residues. The trim removed 4 bases at V and 4 bases at J, leaving 11 bases unmatched. From germline, CDR1 is SGDLS and CDR2 YYNGEE. The CDR3 here is CASSPRTSGGSGADTQYF. The CDR3 DNA follows: TGTGCCAGCAGCCCGCGGACTAGCGGGGGGAGCGGCGCAGATACGCAGTATTTT.

This clonotype has ten or more counts. This rearrangement joins TRBV11-3 to TRBJ2-7, with D possibly matching TRBD1 (5 bases). CDR1 is SGHNT, CDR2 YENEEA, per germline. The V and J ends lost 1 base and 0 bases respectively, with 10 bases between them. There are 15 residues in the CDR3. CDR3 protein: CASSLGGSSSYEQYF. The DNA for the CDR3 is TGTGCCAGCAGCTTAGGGGGCTCAAGCTCCTACGAGCAGTACTTC.